The rows below give T cell receptor beta chains drawn from one sample of a study of CD8+CD57+ T cells in acquired aplastic anemia. TCRdb reprocessed the reads with MiXCR, giving one entry per CDR3 protein. This sample has 150,000 to 200,000 distinct CDR3 sequences, with 48% found just once. The sequenced sample was sorted CD4+, CD8+, or CD8+CD57+ T cells (not recorded which) from PBMCs. These receptors were taken from a human donor with aplastic anemia. The CDR3 runs from the conserved cysteine through the conserved F or W. D genes are given only for firm matches. Only part of the rows carry a size: once, few, many, or a class if the clone is expanded.

abundance: few; v_gene: TRBV5-4; d_gene: TRBD1; j_gene: TRBJ1-6; CDR3aa: CASSLGDRGNSPLHF; CDR3nt: TGTGCCAGCAGCTTGGGGGACAGGGGGAATTCACCCCTCCACTTT
abundance: .; v_gene: TRBV7-3; d_gene: .; j_gene: TRBJ2-1; CDR3aa: CASSPVPPSHNEQFF; CDR3nt: TGTGCCAGCAGCCCAGTCCCCCCGTCACACAATGAGCAGTTCTTC
abundance: .; v_gene: TRBV9; d_gene: .; j_gene: TRBJ1-3; CDR3aa: CASSVQGPGNTIYF; CDR3nt: TGTGCCAGCAGCGTACAGGGGCCTGGAAACACCATATATTTT
abundance: few; v_gene: TRBV30; d_gene: .; j_gene: TRBJ1-5; CDR3aa: CAWSVRLGFTNQPQHF; CDR3nt: TGTGCCTGGAGTGTACGGTTGGGGTTCACAAATCAGCCCCAGCATTTT
abundance: .; v_gene: TRBV11-2; d_gene: .; j_gene: TRBJ2-1; CDR3aa: CASSPTGGRNNEQFF; CDR3nt: TGTGCCAGCAGCCCCACCGGAGGGCGAAACAATGAGCAGTTCTTC
abundance: .; v_gene: TRBV11-2; d_gene: .; j_gene: TRBJ2-7; CDR3aa: CASSYKRGSHEQYF; CDR3nt: TGTGCCAGCAGCTACAAGAGGGGTTCCCACGAGCAGTACTTC
abundance: .; v_gene: TRBV7-8; d_gene: TRBD1; j_gene: TRBJ1-5; CDR3aa: CASSLRTGGNQPQHF; CDR3nt: TGTGCCAGCAGCCTCAGGACAGGGGGCAATCAGCCCCAGCATTTT
abundance: .; v_gene: TRBV19; d_gene: TRBD1; j_gene: TRBJ2-3; CDR3aa: CASRPGTGVGDTQYF; CDR3nt: TGTGCCAGTAGACCCGGGACAGGGGTCGGAGATACGCAGTATTTT
abundance: few; v_gene: TRBV19; d_gene: TRBD1; j_gene: TRBJ1-2; CDR3aa: CASSRRTGPGYGYTF; CDR3nt: TGTGCCAGTAGTAGAAGGACAGGCCCTGGCTATGGCTACACCTTC
abundance: few; v_gene: TRBV24-1; d_gene: TRBD1; j_gene: TRBJ2-2; CDR3aa: CATSDPSWTGPGELFF; CDR3nt: TGTGCCACCAGTGATCCCTCGTGGACAGGTCCTGGGGAGCTGTTTTTT
abundance: many; v_gene: TRBV12-3/TRBV12-4; d_gene: TRBD1; j_gene: TRBJ1-5; CDR3aa: CASSPGQGPNQPQHF; CDR3nt: TGTGCCAGCAGCCCGGGACAGGGACCCAATCAGCCCCAGCATTTT
abundance: many; v_gene: TRBV6-1; d_gene: TRBD1; j_gene: TRBJ2-1; CDR3aa: CASSPRSGGNEQFF; CDR3nt: TGTGCCAGCAGTCCCAGATCAGGGGGCAATGAGCAGTTCTTC
abundance: .; v_gene: TRBV10-3; d_gene: TRBD1; j_gene: TRBJ1-1; CDR3aa: CAISGPGQTNTEAFF; CDR3nt: TGTGCCATCAGTGGGCCGGGACAGACGAACACTGAAGCTTTCTTT
abundance: few; v_gene: TRBV28; d_gene: TRBD1; j_gene: TRBJ1-1; CDR3aa: CASGQGMGAFF; CDR3nt: TGTGCCAGTGGACAGGGGATGGGGGCTTTCTTT
abundance: few; v_gene: TRBV15; d_gene: TRBD2; j_gene: TRBJ2-1; CDR3aa: CATSDSGSTDEQFF; CDR3nt: TGTGCCACCAGCGACAGCGGGAGTACAGATGAGCAGTTCTTC
abundance: few; v_gene: TRBV6-2/TRBV6-3; d_gene: .; j_gene: TRBJ2-3; CDR3aa: CASSYWGGLSADTQYF; CDR3nt: TGTGCCAGCAGTTACTGGGGCGGACTGAGCGCAGATACGCAGTATTTT
abundance: many; v_gene: TRBV7-9; d_gene: .; j_gene: TRBJ1-2; CDR3aa: CASAGTVSDSLYGYTF; CDR3nt: TGTGCCAGCGCGGGCACGGTATCGGACAGCCTCTATGGCTACACCTTC
abundance: many; v_gene: TRBV20-1; d_gene: .; j_gene: TRBJ2-1; CDR3aa: CSASPAINEQFF; CDR3nt: TGCAGTGCTAGCCCGGCCATCAATGAGCAGTTCTTC
abundance: .; v_gene: TRBV2; d_gene: .; j_gene: TRBJ2-2; CDR3aa: CASTDPGAGGELFF; CDR3nt: TGTGCCAGCACCGACCCGGGGGCTGGCGGGGAGCTGTTTTTT
abundance: .; v_gene: TRBV2; d_gene: .; j_gene: TRBJ1-1; CDR3aa: CASSEAVRGTEAFF; CDR3nt: TGTGCCAGCAGTGAGGCGGTCAGGGGCACTGAAGCTTTCTTT
abundance: many; v_gene: TRBV5-1; d_gene: .; j_gene: TRBJ2-3; CDR3aa: CASSLDGFRADTQYF; CDR3nt: TGCGCCAGCAGCTTGGATGGGTTCAGGGCAGATACGCAGTATTTT
abundance: many; v_gene: TRBV5-5; d_gene: TRBD1; j_gene: TRBJ1-2; CDR3aa: CASRKGDRADNYGYTF; CDR3nt: TGTGCCAGCAGGAAGGGGGACAGGGCAGATAACTATGGCTACACCTTC